This T cell receptor (beta chain) was captured in a study of T-cell reconstitution after alpha-beta-depleted transplantation in children. This clonotype appeared a few times. The TCRbeta library was prepared with unique molecular identifiers. From the PCR reads, TCRdb called clonotypes with MiXCR, one entry per CDR3 protein. The repertoire holds more than 550,000 distinct CDR3 sequences, with roughly a tenth as singletons. V lost 0 bases, J lost 4 bases, and 9 bases lay in between. This CDR3 spans 13 amino acids. Per the germline V gene, CDR1 is DFQATT and CDR2 is SNEGSKA (reference sequence). The V call is TRBV20-1, the J call TRBJ1-2; D gene ambiguous. The receptor comes from a human donor who donated a stem cell graft to a child with acute myeloid leukemia. The sample in question was PBMCs from the stem cell graft donor, obtained from the stem cell graft. The CDR3 region is CSARDQDFYGYTF. CDR3 nucleotides: TGCAGTGCTAGAGATCAGGACTTCTATGGCTACACCTTC.